This TCR beta chain emerged from a study of chemoradiotherapy in HPV16-positive cancers. This CDR3 has 11 amino acids. CDR1 is GTSNPN and CDR2 is SVGIG in the germline V gene (reference sequence). V was trimmed by 6 bases and J by 5 bases, leaving 7 bases between them. Here immunoSEQ multiplex PCR was the method, and the copy in TCRdb shows in-frame clones only, minus some. In the table there are approximately 12,000 clones, approximately 91% of which are singletons. The clonotype originates from a human donor with HPV-associated anogenital cancer. This specimen was blood, taken from a patient who underwent chemoradiotherapy. The V and J genes are TRBV30 and TRBJ2-2; D is uncertain. CDR3 protein: CACWWTGELFF. CDR3 in DNA: TGTGCCTGCTGGTGGACCGGGGAGCTGTTTTTT.